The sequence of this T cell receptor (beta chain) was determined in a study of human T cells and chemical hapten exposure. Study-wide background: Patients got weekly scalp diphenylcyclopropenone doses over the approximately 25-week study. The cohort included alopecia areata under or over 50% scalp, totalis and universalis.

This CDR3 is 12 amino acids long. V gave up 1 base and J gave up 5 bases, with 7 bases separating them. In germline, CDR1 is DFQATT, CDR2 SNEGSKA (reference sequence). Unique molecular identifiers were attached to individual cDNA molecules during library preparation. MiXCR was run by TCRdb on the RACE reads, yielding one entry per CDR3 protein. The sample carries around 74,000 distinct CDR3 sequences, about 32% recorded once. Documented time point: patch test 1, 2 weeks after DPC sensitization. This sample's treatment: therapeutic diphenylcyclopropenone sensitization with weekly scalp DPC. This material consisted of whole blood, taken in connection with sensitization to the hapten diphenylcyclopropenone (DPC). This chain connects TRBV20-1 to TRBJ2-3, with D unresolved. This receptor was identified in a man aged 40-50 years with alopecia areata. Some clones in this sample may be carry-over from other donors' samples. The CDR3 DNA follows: TGCAGTGCTAGAGTTTCGGGAGATACGCAGTATTTT. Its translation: CSARVSGDTQYF.